The 26 T cell receptor beta chains listed next were all sequenced from one sample in a study of blood T cell repertoires in COVID-19. Libraries were prepared by immunoSEQ multiplex PCR; TCRdb keeps only in-frame clonotypes and omits some of them. The table has some 460,000 clones, 75% to 90% seen once. The sequenced sample was peripheral blood. The receptor source for this set is a woman aged 25 to 39 with acute or convalescent COVID-19.

This chain uses TRBV5-1 with TRBJ2-2; D may be TRBD2 (6 bases). CDR3 length: 14 residues. In germline, CDR1 is SGHRS, CDR2 YFSETQ. Between the trimmed V and J ends, which lost 4 bases and 7 bases, there was a span of 14 bases. The CDR3 DNA follows: TGCGCCAGCAGCCCGGGACTTACGGGCGGGGAGCTGTTTTTT. It translates to CASSPGLTGGELFF.

The V gene is TRBV2, the J gene TRBJ1-3; 7 bases agree with TRBD1. This CDR3 is 16 amino acids long. J was trimmed by 0 bases and V by 6 bases; bases with no gene match: 8. In germline, CDR1 is SNHLY, CDR2 FYNNEI. Here the CDR3 reads CASRGQSPFSGNTIYF. In nucleotides, the CDR3 is TGTGCCAGCAGGGGACAGTCACCTTTCTCTGGAAACACCATATATTTT.

The chain combines TRBV2 with TRBJ1-2; tentative D call: TRBD1 (6 bases). CDR1 is SNHLY and CDR2 is FYNNEI in the germline V gene. Trimming left V 6 bases short and J 10 bases short, with 18 bases between. The CDR3 spans 13 residues. CDR3 DNA: TGTGCCAGCAGCGCCCAGAAACCGGGACACTACACCTTC. Amino acids: CASSAQKPGHYTF.

This rearrangement joins TRBV7-9 to TRBJ1-1; D gene uncertain. Trimming shortened V by 7 bases and J by 5 bases, and 17 bases separated the two germline ends. The CDR3 contains 14 residues. Germline CDR1 reads SEHNR; CDR2 reads FQNEAQ (reference sequence). CDR3 amino acids: CASTHGMAGTEAFF. The DNA of the CDR3 is TGTGCCAGCACCCACGGGATGGCGGGGACTGAAGCTTTCTTT.

The rearrangement uses TRBV30 and TRBJ1-1; possible D gene TRBD1, 5 bases. V was pared by 2 bases and J by 7 bases, with 17 bases between. The CDR3 sequence is 14 residues long. Germline V CDR1 and CDR2: GTSNPN, SVGIG (reference sequence). The CDR3 DNA reads as TGTGCCTGGAGTATGGGGGAGGTTCGCGGTGAAGCTTTCTTT. Translation gives CAWSMGEVRGEAFF. The full variable domain, its missing parts supplied by reference TRBV30 and TRBJ1-1, is SQTIHQWPATLVQPVGSPLSLECTVEGTSNPNLYWYRQAAGRGLQLLFYSVGIGQISSEVPQNLSASRPQDRQFILSSKKLLLSDSGFYLCAWSMGEVRGEAFFGQGTRLTVV.

The CDR3 spells CASSPPTGLNEQFF. The CDR3 DNA reads TGTGCCAGCTCACCACCGACAGGGCTTAATGAGCAGTTCTTC. The chain joins TRBV18 to TRBJ2-1; 7 positions match TRBD1. The germline CDR1 and CDR2 sequences are KGHSH and LQKENI. CDR3 size: 14 residues. V lost 0 bases, J lost 7 bases, and 3 bases stayed unmatched.

The chain joins TRBV5-1 to TRBJ2-3; D is possibly TRBD2 (5 bases). In germline, CDR1 is SGHRS, CDR2 YFSETQ. CDR3 length: 16 amino acids. Trimming cost V 0 bases and J 4 bases, with 15 bases left between them. CDR3 nucleotides: TGCGCCAGCAGCTTGGTCCGTCGGGGTGAGGCAGATACGCAGTATTTT. Protein sequence: CASSLVRRGEADTQYF.

This rearrangement joins TRBV5-4 to TRBJ1-2, with D unresolved. Trimming removed 0 bases at V and 5 bases at J, with 5 bases between. This CDR3 has 12 residues. Germline-derived CDR1 and CDR2 are SGHNT and YYREEE (reference sequence). CDR3 loop: CASSLDGYGYTF. The CDR3 nucleotides are TGTGCCAGCAGCTTGGACGGGTATGGCTACACCTTC.

The chain employs TRBV4-1 and TRBJ2-3, with D hard to call. Germline-derived CDR1 and CDR2 are MGHRA and YSYEKL. The CDR3 is 14 amino acids. V was cut by 4 bases and J by 6 bases, with 14 bases left in between. CDR3 coding DNA: TGCGCCAGCAGCCTATCACTGGTCGCGGATACGCAGTATTTT. Protein sequence: CASSLSLVADTQYF.

The chain carries TRBV7-2 and TRBJ2-1, with D possibly being TRBD1 (7 bases). Trimming removed 5 bases at V and 4 bases at J, with 18 bases between. Germline V lookup: CDR1 SGHTA, CDR2 FQGNSA. The CDR3 has 16 amino acids. CDR3: CASSTAAGQLYNEQFF. In nucleotides, the CDR3 is TGTGCCAGCAGCACCGCGGCGGGACAGCTTTACAATGAGCAGTTCTTC.

The chain joins TRBV28 to TRBJ2-7; TRBD1 agrees at 10 bases. CDR3 length: 14 amino acids. Per germline, CDR1 MDHEN and CDR2 SYDVKM. J gave up 4 bases and V 7 bases, and 7 bases lay outside the gene matches. The DNA for the CDR3 is TGTGCCAGCACCCCACCGGGACAGGGGTACGAGCAGTACTTC. The encoded protein is CASTPPGQGYEQYF.

This chain uses TRBV30 with TRBJ2-2; the D is unclear. There are 13 residues in the CDR3. From germline, CDR1 is GTSNPN and CDR2 SVGIG (reference sequence). The V end was cut by 5 bases, the J end by 6 bases, with 13 bases between. In DNA, the CDR3 is TGTGCCTGGCTACCGATTTATTCCGGGGAGCTGTTTTTT. Translating it yields CAWLPIYSGELFF.

This clone was observed once. CDR3 region: CATSREGWRDSYNEQFF. Written as DNA, the CDR3 is TGTGCCACCAGCAGGGAAGGCTGGCGGGACTCCTACAATGAGCAGTTCTTC. This chain uses TRBV15 with TRBJ2-1; possibly TRBD2 for D (6 bases). Between the trimmed V and J ends, which lost 3 bases and 0 bases, there was a span of 15 bases. CDR3 length: 17 amino acids. The germline CDR1 and CDR2 sequences are LNHNV and YYDKDF (reference sequence).

This chain joins TRBV3-1 (or the pseudogene TRBV3-2) and TRBJ1-6; 9 positions agree with TRBD1. There are 14 residues in the CDR3. Germline loops: CDR1 LGHDT, CDR2 YNNKEL (reference sequence). V lost 1 base, J lost 10 bases, and 2 bases stayed unmatched. The CDR3 loop is CASSQATGGSPLHF. CDR3 DNA sequence: TGTGCCAGCAGCCAAGCGACAGGGGGGTCACCCCTCCACTTT.

The chain has TRBV24-1 and TRBJ2-1; the D gene is possibly TRBD1 (6 bases). Per the germline V gene, CDR1 is KGHDR and CDR2 is SFDVKD. Between the trimmed V and J ends, which lost 4 bases and 4 bases, there was a span of 10 bases. The CDR3 runs to 14 residues. The CDR3 protein is CATSDSTGYNEQFF. CDR3 nucleotides: TGTGCCACCAGTGACTCAACAGGGTACAATGAGCAGTTCTTC.

The rearrangement joins TRBV7-2 to TRBJ2-1, with 8 bases matching TRBD2. The germline V gene has CDR1 SGHTA and CDR2 FQGNSA. The V gene end was trimmed by 5 bases and the J gene end by 10 bases; junction bases not matched to a gene: 13. The CDR3 covers 15 residues. CDR3 in DNA: TGTGCCAGCAGCCCCCCCGGGGGGGCCCGGAGGGAGCAGTTCTTC. Amino acids: CASSPPGGARREQFF.

V is TRBV19 and J is TRBJ1-3; 8 nucleotides align to TRBD1. J gave up 8 bases and V 2 bases, and 5 bases lay outside the gene matches. This CDR3 comprises 14 residues. The germline V gene encodes CDR1 LNHDA and CDR2 SQIVND (reference sequence). CDR3 sequence: CASSIQGAVDTIYF. The CDR3 coding sequence is TGTGCCAGTAGTATACAGGGGGCCGTGGACACCATATATTTT. Using reference TRBV19 and TRBJ1-3 for the parts outside the CDR3, the full variable domain is DGGITQSPKYLFRKEGQNVTLSCEQNLNHDAMYWYRQDPGQGLRLIYYSQIVNDFQKGDIAEGYSVSREKKESFPLTVTSAQKNPTAFYLCASSIQGAVDTIYFGEGSWLTVV.

This chain connects TRBV28 to TRBJ2-3; 9 bases match TRBD2. CDR1 and CDR2 (germline): MDHEN, SYDVKM. The CDR3 spans 15 residues. V was clipped by 6 bases and J by 3 bases; unmatched bases: 7. The CDR3 bases are TGTGCCAGCAGGGTTGGCGGGGGGGTGACAGATACGCAGTATTTT. Translated, it gives CASRVGGGVTDTQYF.

This clone was picked up a small number of times. The rearrangement links TRBV5-1 to TRBJ2-2, with a weak D call TRBD1 (5 bases). The ends were cut back, 7 bases at V and 4 bases at J, with 14 bases in the middle. Germline values: CDR1 SGHRS, CDR2 YFSETQ. This CDR3 contains 14 residues. The CDR3, as DNA: TGCGCCAGCCAAACTGGCAGGGCCACCGGGGAGCTGTTTTTT. Its protein is CASQTGRATGELFF.

This chain joins TRBV7-9 and TRBJ1-3; D is perhaps TRBD1 (6 bases). This CDR3 is built from 15 residues. V was pared by 5 bases and J by 6 bases, with 17 bases between. Germline assignment: CDR1 SEHNR and CDR2 FQNEAQ (reference sequence). The CDR3 is CASSMTTGIENTIYF. CDR3 in DNA: TGTGCCAGCAGCATGACGACAGGTATTGAAAACACCATATATTTT. Based on the CDR3 plus reference TRBV7-9 and TRBJ1-3, the full variable domain is DTGVSQNPRHKITKRGQNVTFRCDPISEHNRLYWYRQTLGQGPEFLTYFQNEAQLEKSRLLSDRFSAERPKGSFSTLEIQRTEQGDSAMYLCASSMTTGIENTIYFGEGSWLTVV.

As regards this clone: Other DNA sequences in this specimen translate into the identical CDR3. This chain uses TRBV3-1 (or the pseudogene TRBV3-2) with TRBJ2-3; no definite D call. Germline V gene data show CDR1 as LGHDT and CDR2 as YNNKEL (reference sequence). The CDR3 is made up of 12 amino acids. V lost 3 bases, J lost 2 bases, and 3 bases lay in between. The CDR3 DNA follows: TGTGCCAGCAGCCACATCACAGATACGCAGTATTTT. Translating gives CASSHITDTQYF.

The chain carries TRBV11-2 and TRBJ2-1; 10 bases agree with TRBD2. The ends lost 7 bases at V and 6 bases at J; junction bases unmatched: 6. Germline CDR1 SGHAT, CDR2 FQNNGV. The CDR3 extends over 14 amino acids. CDR3 residues: CASTLLAGFNEQFF. CDR3 DNA sequence: TGTGCCAGCACTTTACTAGCGGGGTTCAATGAGCAGTTCTTC.

The rearrangement links TRBV18 to TRBJ1-1; a possible D gene is TRBD1 (5 bases). The V gene's germline CDR1 is KGHSH and CDR2 LQKENI. CDR3 size: 13 residues. V was cut by 2 bases and J by 7 bases, with 11 bases left in between. In DNA form, the CDR3 reads TGTGCCAGCTCACCAAGCAGGGCCCTTGAAGCTTTCTTT. Protein product: CASSPSRALEAFF.

CDR3 loop: CASSPTGINQPQHF. DNA for the CDR3: TGTGCCAGCAGCCCTACAGGGATAAATCAGCCCCAGCATTTT. The V and J genes are TRBV11-2 and TRBJ1-5; D perhaps matches TRBD1 (6 bases). Germline CDR1 and CDR2: SGHAT and FQNNGV. Trimming took 5 bases from V and 4 from J, leaving 12 bases between them. The CDR3 extends over 14 amino acids. The entire variable domain, with the rest obtained from reference TRBV11-2 and TRBJ1-5, is as follows: EAGVAQSPRYKIIEKRQSVAFWCNPISGHATLYWYQQILGQGPKLLIQFQNNGVVDDSQLPKDRFSAERLKGVDSTLKIQPAKLEDSAVYLCASSPTGINQPQHFGDGTRLSIL.

The CDR3 loop is CASSSWATYNEQFF. As DNA, the CDR3 is TGTGCCAGCAGCTCCTGGGCTACCTACAATGAGCAGTTCTTC. The chain joins TRBV7-9 to TRBJ2-1; D unresolved. In germline, CDR1 is SEHNR, CDR2 FQNEAQ (reference sequence). This CDR3 has 14 residues. Trimming pared 4 bases from V and 2 bases from J, leaving 9 bases between.

This clone was seen once. The chain joins TRBV4-1 to TRBJ2-3, with 12 nucleotides matching TRBD2. V lost 0 bases to trimming and J lost 0 bases; unmatched junction nucleotides: 7. The V gene's germline CDR1 is MGHRA and CDR2 YSYEKL. The CDR3 is 19 amino acids. The CDR3 DNA is TGCGCCAGCAGCCAAGATCATGGGACTAGCGGGCCTAGCACAGATACGCAGTATTTT. Protein product: CASSQDHGTSGPSTDTQYF.